Listed here are 29 T cell receptor beta chains from one sample, sequenced in a study of cytomegalovirus exposure and HLA in healthy donors (dated 2017 in TCRdb). The library came from the immunoSEQ multiplex PCR assay. The multiplex PCR relied on a mix of 60 forward primers for TCR Vbeta segments and 13 reverse primers for TCR Jbeta segments. In TCRdb, the immuneACCESS table is reduced to in-frame sequences with V and J assigned. These tables do not hold every clone; where another copy was compared, an unresolved V gene accounts for under half, and the others remain unexplained. A total of roughly 150,000 clones appear in this sample, 80% to 90% of them only once. Of the sample, 2% to 3% is held by the ten largest clones. The specimen sequenced was PBMCs. The receptors derive from a man aged 30-40 years in good health and CMV-seropositive.

The V and J genes are TRBV5-1 and TRBJ2-5; 12 bases are shared with TRBD2. This CDR3 is 15 amino acids long. The V gene end was trimmed by 4 bases and the J gene end by 4 bases; junction bases not matched to a gene: 5. Germline V gene data show CDR1 as SGHRS and CDR2 as YFSETQ. The CDR3 loop is CASSPLAGGGETQYF. The CDR3 DNA reads TGCGCCAGCAGCCCTCTAGCGGGAGGGGGAGAGACCCAGTACTTC.

The chain carries TRBV27 and TRBJ2-1, with 7 positions matching TRBD2. CDR1 and CDR2 from the germline V gene are MNHEY and SMNVEV (reference sequence). This CDR3 is 15 amino acids long. Unmatched junction bases numbered 4, after V lost 2 bases and J lost 3 bases. CDR3 sequence (DNA): TGTGCCAGCAGTTTACGGGAGGCAGTCTACAATGAGCAGTTCTTC. Protein product: CASSLREAVYNEQFF.

This rearrangement joins TRBV6-6 to TRBJ2-7; no reliable D call. Germline CDR1 is MNHNY and CDR2 is SVGAGI (reference sequence). The ends were cut back, 2 bases at V and 0 bases at J, with 8 bases in the middle. This CDR3 region has 14 residues. CDR3 DNA sequence: TGTGCCAGCAGTTACGCGATTAGCTCCTACGAGCAGTACGTC. Protein: CASSYAISSYEQYV.

The V and J genes are TRBV11-2 and TRBJ2-3; possible D gene TRBD2, 5 bases. V was pared by 3 bases and J by 2 bases, with 12 bases between. The CDR3 has 15 amino acids. From germline, CDR1 is SGHAT and CDR2 FQNNGV. Here the CDR3 reads CASSLRTGFTDTQYF. The CDR3 DNA sequence: TGTGCCAGCAGCTTGAGAACGGGGTTCACAGATACGCAGTATTTT.

The V call is TRBV11-3, the J call TRBJ2-1, with D uncertain. Germline V gene lookup returns CDR1 SGHNT and CDR2 YENEEA. The CDR3 is 15 residues long. V was pared by 5 bases and J by 0 bases, with 11 bases between. The CDR3 loop reads CASSLDSSSYNEQFF. CDR3 nucleotide sequence: TGTGCCAGCAGCCTCGATAGCAGCTCCTACAATGAGCAGTTCTTC.

The chain uses TRBV6-5 and TRBJ2-5; D perhaps matches TRBD1 (5 bases). The J call may be wrong; the DNA end is better matched by TRBJ2-7. The CDR3 is made up of 13 amino acids. The germline CDR1 and CDR2 sequences are MNHEY and SVGAGI. The CDR3 bases are TGTGCCAGCAGTTGGGGCAACTCCTACGAGCAGTACTTC. Protein product: CASSWGNSYEQYF.

The V gene is TRBV19, the J gene TRBJ2-3, with TRBD1 matching 9 bases. Unmatched junction bases numbered 8, after V lost 2 bases and J lost 5 bases. This CDR3 region has 16 residues. Germline CDR1 is LNHDA and CDR2 is SQIVND (reference sequence). The CDR3 bases are TGTGCCAGTAGTATACTCCCGGGACAGGGTTTAGATACGCAGTATTTT. Amino acids: CASSILPGQGLDTQYF.

V is TRBV7-2 and J is TRBJ2-7; possible D gene TRBD1, 5 bases. There are 15 residues in the CDR3. V dropped 3 bases and J dropped 1 base, with 13 bases sitting between them. Germline values: CDR1 SGHTA, CDR2 FQGNSA. CDR3 loop: CASSFLDSASYEQYF. CDR3 bases: TGTGCCAGCAGCTTTTTAGACAGTGCTTCCTACGAGCAGTACTTC. The full variable domain, with the rest looked up from reference TRBV7-2 and TRBJ2-7, is GAGVSQSPSNKVTEKGKDVELRCDPISGHTALYWYRQSLGQGLEFLIYFQGNSAPDKSGLPSDRFSAERTGGSVSTLTIQRTQQEDSAVYLCASSFLDSASYEQYFGPGTRLTVT.

The chain joins TRBV5-4 to TRBJ2-7; 7 positions agree with TRBD1. CDR3 size: 14 residues. From germline, CDR1 is SGHNT and CDR2 YYREEE (reference sequence). J lost 3 bases, V lost 3 bases, and 6 bases had no gene match. CDR3: CASSSTGTVYEQYV. The CDR3, as DNA: TGTGCCAGCAGCTCCACCGGGACAGTCTACGAGCAGTACGTC.

This chain uses TRBV14 with TRBJ2-3; 10 nucleotides match TRBD2. The CDR3 loop spans 17 amino acids. V shed 0 bases, J shed 5 bases, and the junction held 8 bases outside the gene matches. The germline V gene has CDR1 SGHDN and CDR2 FVKESK. CDR3 DNA sequence: TGTGCCAGCAGCCAAGACGGACCTAGCGGGAGTAAAGATACGCAGTATTTT. Protein: CASSQDGPSGSKDTQYF.

The chain is built from TRBV7-9 and TRBJ2-1; D not certain. The V end was cut by 4 bases, the J end by 5 bases, with 12 bases between. Germline CDR1 reads SEHNR; CDR2 reads FQNEAQ (reference sequence). The CDR3 is 14 amino acids. As DNA, the CDR3 is TGTGCCAGCAGCTGGGCCGGCACACACAATGAGCAGTTCTTC. Amino acids: CASSWAGTHNEQFF.

The rearrangement joins TRBV7-9 to TRBJ1-2, with D uncertain. Trimming cost V 2 bases and J 5 bases, with 12 bases left between them. The germline gives CDR1 SEHNR, CDR2 FQNEAQ (reference sequence). The CDR3 contains 14 residues. CDR3 coding DNA: TGTGCCAGCAGCTTAAGCGAGTTTCGGTATGGCTACACCTTC. Its translation is CASSLSEFRYGYTF. The full variable domain, with the rest looked up from reference TRBV7-9 and TRBJ1-2, is DTGVSQNPRHKITKRGQNVTFRCDPISEHNRLYWYRQTLGQGPEFLTYFQNEAQLEKSRLLSDRFSAERPKGSFSTLEIQRTEQGDSAMYLCASSLSEFRYGYTFGSGTRLTVV.

This clone was found a few times. V gene TRBV4-1 combines with J gene TRBJ1-5; no reliable D call. V lost 4 bases and J 7 bases, leaving 11 bases between the germline ends. The length of the CDR3 is 13 residues. The germline V gene encodes CDR1 MGHRA and CDR2 YSYEKL. CDR3 coding DNA: TGCGCCAGCAGCCCCCACGGAGGGCAGCCCCAGCATTTT. Protein sequence: CASSPHGGQPQHF.

The J gene is TRBJ2-7, the V gene TRBV11-3; a possible D gene is TRBD1 (6 bases). This CDR3 is built from 15 residues. Germline assignment: CDR1 SGHNT and CDR2 YENEEA. Trimming removed 2 bases from V and 6 bases from J, with 17 bases in between. Written as DNA, the CDR3 is TGTGCCAGCAGCTTAATCCATACAGGGTGGGGCGAGCAGTACTTC. Protein: CASSLIHTGWGEQYF.

This clone has a handful of counts. The V call is TRBV7-9, the J call TRBJ2-1; D gene ambiguous. The V and J ends lost 1 base and 9 bases respectively, with 10 bases between them. The CDR3 is made up of 13 amino acids. CDR1 and CDR2 (germline): SEHNR, FQNEAQ (reference sequence). CDR3 in amino acids: CASSLVFTGEQFF. As DNA, the CDR3 is TGTGCCAGCAGCTTAGTTTTTACGGGTGAGCAGTTCTTC.

This sequence joins TRBV2 and TRBJ2-7, with a weak D call TRBD2 (5 bases). This CDR3 spans 11 amino acids. Germline CDR1 SNHLY, CDR2 FYNNEI. Trimming removed 5 bases from V and 7 bases from J, with 9 bases in between. The CDR3 protein is CASSSTGEQYV. CDR3 bases: TGTGCCAGCAGTTCCACGGGGGAGCAGTACGTC.

The V gene is TRBV18, the J gene TRBJ2-2, with D hard to call. Germline V gene data show CDR1 as KGHSH and CDR2 as LQKENI. The CDR3 contains 14 residues. V was pared by 3 bases and J by 1 base, with 6 bases between. The CDR3 region is CASSPIGNTGELFF. CDR3 DNA sequence: TGTGCCAGCTCACCTATCGGGAACACCGGGGAGCTGTTTTTT. Full variable domain (remainder filled in from reference TRBV18 and TRBJ2-2): NAGVMQNPRHLVRRRGQEARLRCSPMKGHSHVYWYRQLPEEGLKFMVYLQKENIIDESGMPKERFSAEFPKEGPSILRIQQVVRGDSAAYFCASSPIGNTGELFFGEGSRLTVL.

The chain is built from TRBV5-1 and TRBJ1-4; D may be TRBD1 (6 bases). The CDR3 is 14 residues long. Germline V CDR1 and CDR2: SGHRS, YFSETQ. V lost 5 bases and J lost 5, with 13 bases in between. The CDR3 here is CASSLLQGNEKLFF. The CDR3 DNA follows: TGCGCCAGCAGTTTACTGCAGGGGAATGAAAAACTGTTTTTT.

The rearrangement uses TRBV6-5 and TRBJ2-3; 12 bases match TRBD1. The CDR3 is made up of 14 amino acids. From germline, CDR1 is MNHEY and CDR2 SVGAGI. J lost 6 bases, V lost 6 bases, and 4 bases had no gene match. The CDR3 sequence is CASSRDRGLDTQYF. The CDR3 nucleotides are TGTGCCAGCAGCCGGGACAGGGGGCTGGATACGCAGTATTTT.

V usage is TRBV4-2 and J usage is TRBJ2-2, with 7 bases lining up with TRBD1. The CDR3 spans 16 residues. CDR1 LGHNA and CDR2 YNFKEQ come from the germline V gene. Germline trimming cut 4 bases from V and 2 bases from J; bases unmatched to any gene: 7. CDR3 loop: CASSPLRDSNTGELFF. DNA for the CDR3: TGTGCCAGCAGCCCCCTCCGGGACAGTAACACCGGGGAGCTGTTTTTT.

This rearrangement joins TRBV10-3 to TRBJ2-1; D uncertain. Looked up from germline, CDR1 is ENHRY and CDR2 is SYGVKD. Trimming shortened V by 3 bases and J by 4 bases, and 7 bases separated the two germline ends. This CDR3 comprises 13 residues. The chain's CDR3 is CAISDLGYNEQFF. In DNA, the CDR3 is TGTGCCATCAGTGACCTCGGGTACAATGAGCAGTTCTTC.

V usage is TRBV7-9 and J usage is TRBJ2-3, with D unclear. V was shortened by 7 bases and J by 4 bases, with 9 bases between the two germline ends. This CDR3 has 12 residues. Germline values: CDR1 SEHNR, CDR2 FQNEAQ (reference sequence). The CDR3 sequence is CASTLRADTQYF. The CDR3 bases are TGTGCCAGCACCCTTAGAGCAGATACGCAGTATTTT.

The V gene is TRBV27, the J gene TRBJ2-2; possible D gene TRBD2, 7 bases. Trimming left V 10 bases short and J 5 bases short, with 11 bases between. CDR3 size: 12 residues. Looked up from germline, CDR1 is MNHEY and CDR2 is SMNVEV (reference sequence). CDR3 nucleotide sequence: TGTGCCATAGGGGGGGCTACCGGGGAGCTGTTTTTT. Translation gives CAIGGATGELFF.

V usage is TRBV7-6 and J usage is TRBJ2-7; D is perhaps TRBD2 (5 bases). CDR1 and CDR2 (germline): SGHVS, FNYEAQ. The CDR3 is 15 residues long. Deletions cut 1 base from V and 3 bases from J, with 13 bases between. CDR3 protein: CASSLGASRGYEQYF. In DNA form, the CDR3 reads TGTGCCAGCAGCTTAGGGGCTAGCCGTGGCTACGAGCAGTACTTC.

A single count supports this clone. The rearrangement uses TRBV7-8 and TRBJ1-3; D ambiguous. Trimming took 2 bases from V and 4 from J, leaving 15 bases between them. The CDR3 is made up of 16 amino acids. Germline V gene lookup returns CDR1 SGHVS and CDR2 FQNEAQ. CDR3 residues: CASSLTTRAGGNTIYF. The CDR3 coding sequence is TGTGCCAGCAGCTTAACGACGCGGGCAGGAGGAAACACCATATATTTT.

This chain uses TRBV4-1 with TRBJ1-5; 7 bases map to TRBD1. The CDR3 has 15 amino acids. Per the germline V gene, CDR1 is MGHRA and CDR2 is YSYEKL. J was trimmed by 1 base and V by 2 bases; bases with no gene match: 2. This CDR3 is CASSQTGQSNQPQHF. CDR3 DNA sequence: TGCGCCAGCAGCCAAACGGGACAGAGCAATCAGCCCCAGCATTTT.

The chain carries TRBV12-5 and TRBJ1-2, with TRBD1 matching over 10 bases. The CDR3 loop spans 13 amino acids. Trimming cost V 6 bases and J 8 bases; bases outside gene matches: 6. CDR1 and CDR2 (germline): LGHNT, FRNRAP. As DNA, the CDR3 is TGTGCTAGTGGCCCTGGACAGGGGGAGGGCTACACCTTC. Residues: CASGPGQGEGYTF.

This rearrangement joins TRBV10-3 to TRBJ2-3, with 8 nucleotides matching TRBD2. The CDR3 is 15 amino acids. Germline loops: CDR1 ENHRY, CDR2 SYGVKD. Trimming took 3 bases from V and 5 from J; bases not matched to a gene: 7. The CDR3 sequence: CAISESGSFGDTQYF. The CDR3 nucleotides are TGTGCCATCAGTGAAAGCGGGAGTTTTGGAGATACGCAGTATTTT.

This clone was picked up one time. This chain links TRBV7-2 with TRBJ2-7; D might be TRBD1 (7 bases). The CDR3 is made up of 14 amino acids. CDR1 is SGHTA and CDR2 is FQGNSA in the germline V gene. Trimming took off 5 bases at V and 2 bases at J, with 13 bases between the two ends. The CDR3 loop reads CASSRQGLPYEQYF. DNA of the CDR3: TGTGCCAGCAGCCGACAGGGACTTCCCTACGAGCAGTACTTC.